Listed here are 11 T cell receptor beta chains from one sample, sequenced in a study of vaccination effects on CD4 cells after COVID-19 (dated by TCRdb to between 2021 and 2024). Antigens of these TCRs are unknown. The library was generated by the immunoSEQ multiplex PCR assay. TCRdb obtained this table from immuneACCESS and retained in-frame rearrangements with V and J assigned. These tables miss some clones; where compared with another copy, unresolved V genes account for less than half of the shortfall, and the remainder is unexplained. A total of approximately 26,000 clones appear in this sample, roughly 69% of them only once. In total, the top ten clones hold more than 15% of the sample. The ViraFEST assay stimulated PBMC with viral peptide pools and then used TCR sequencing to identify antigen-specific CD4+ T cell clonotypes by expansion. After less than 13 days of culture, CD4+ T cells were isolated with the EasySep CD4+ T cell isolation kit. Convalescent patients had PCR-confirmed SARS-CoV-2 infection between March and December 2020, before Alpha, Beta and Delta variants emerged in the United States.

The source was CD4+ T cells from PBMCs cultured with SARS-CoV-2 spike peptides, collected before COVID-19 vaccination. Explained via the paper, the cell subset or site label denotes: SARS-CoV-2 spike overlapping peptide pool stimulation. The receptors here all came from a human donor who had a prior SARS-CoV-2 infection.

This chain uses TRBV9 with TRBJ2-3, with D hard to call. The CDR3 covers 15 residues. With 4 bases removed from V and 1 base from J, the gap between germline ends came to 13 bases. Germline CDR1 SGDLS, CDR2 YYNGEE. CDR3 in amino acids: CASSPDRLGTDTQYF. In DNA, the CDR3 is TGTGCCAGCAGCCCGGACCGGCTGGGCACAGATACGCAGTATTTT.

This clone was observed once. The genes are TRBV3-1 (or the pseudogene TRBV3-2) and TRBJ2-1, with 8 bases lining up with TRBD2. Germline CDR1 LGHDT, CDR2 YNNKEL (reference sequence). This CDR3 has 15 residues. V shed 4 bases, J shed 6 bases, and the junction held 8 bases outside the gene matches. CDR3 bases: TGTGCCAGCAGCCCACACGGGCGGGGGGTCAATGAGCAGTTCTTC. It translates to CASSPHGRGVNEQFF.

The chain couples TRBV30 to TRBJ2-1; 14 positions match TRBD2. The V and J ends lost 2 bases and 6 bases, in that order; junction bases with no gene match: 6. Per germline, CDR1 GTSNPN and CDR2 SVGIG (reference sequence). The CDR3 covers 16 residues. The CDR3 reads CAWSLGLAGAGNEQFF. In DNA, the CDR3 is TGTGCCTGGAGTCTGGGACTAGCGGGAGCCGGCAATGAGCAGTTCTTC.

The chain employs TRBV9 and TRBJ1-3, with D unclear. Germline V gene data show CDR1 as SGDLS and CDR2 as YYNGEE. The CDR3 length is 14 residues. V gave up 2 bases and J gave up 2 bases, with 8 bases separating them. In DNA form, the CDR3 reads TGTGCCAGCAGCGTCCCCGGGACTGGAAACACCATATATTTT. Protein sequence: CASSVPGTGNTIYF.

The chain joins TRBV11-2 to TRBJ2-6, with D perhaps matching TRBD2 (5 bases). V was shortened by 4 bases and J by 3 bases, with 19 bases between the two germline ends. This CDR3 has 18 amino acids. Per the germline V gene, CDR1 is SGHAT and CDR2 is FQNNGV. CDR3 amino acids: CASSSSLRVRRGANVLTF. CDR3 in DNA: TGTGCCAGCAGCTCCTCTTTGAGGGTCCGTCGTGGGGCCAACGTCCTGACTTTC. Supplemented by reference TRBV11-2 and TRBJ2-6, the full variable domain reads EAGVAQSPRYKIIEKRQSVAFWCNPISGHATLYWYQQILGQGPKLLIQFQNNGVVDDSQLPKDRFSAERLKGVDSTLKIQPAKLEDSAVYLCASSSSLRVRRGANVLTFGAGSRLTVL.

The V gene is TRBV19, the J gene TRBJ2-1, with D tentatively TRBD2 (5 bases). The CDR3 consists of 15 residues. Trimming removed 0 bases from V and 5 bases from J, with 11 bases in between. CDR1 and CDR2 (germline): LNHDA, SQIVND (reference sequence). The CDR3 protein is CASSIDLTADNEQFF. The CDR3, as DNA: TGTGCCAGTAGTATAGATCTCACAGCGGACAATGAGCAGTTCTTC.

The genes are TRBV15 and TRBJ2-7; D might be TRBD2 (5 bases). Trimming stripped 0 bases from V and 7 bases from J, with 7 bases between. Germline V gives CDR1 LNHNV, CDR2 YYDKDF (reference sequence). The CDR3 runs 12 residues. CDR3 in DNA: TGTGCCACCAGCAGAGATCGAGGGGAGCAGTACTTC. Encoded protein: CATSRDRGEQYF.

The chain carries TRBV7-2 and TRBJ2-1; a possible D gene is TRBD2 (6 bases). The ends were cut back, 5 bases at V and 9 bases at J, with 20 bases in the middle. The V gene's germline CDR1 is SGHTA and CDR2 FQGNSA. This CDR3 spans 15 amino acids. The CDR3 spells CASSLNRGLDGEQFF. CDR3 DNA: TGTGCCAGCAGCCTAAACCGGGGACTTGACGGTGAGCAGTTCTTC.

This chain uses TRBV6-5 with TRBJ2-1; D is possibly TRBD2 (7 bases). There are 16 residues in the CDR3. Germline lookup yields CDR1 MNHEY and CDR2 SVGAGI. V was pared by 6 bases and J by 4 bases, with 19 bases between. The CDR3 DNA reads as TGTGCCAGCAGATACCTAAGGGGGGGGCCATACAATGAGCAGTTCTTC. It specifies CASRYLRGGPYNEQFF.

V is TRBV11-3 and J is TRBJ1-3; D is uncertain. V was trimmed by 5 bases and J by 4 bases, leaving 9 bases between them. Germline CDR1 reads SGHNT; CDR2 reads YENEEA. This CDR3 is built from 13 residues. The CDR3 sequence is CASSLYYGNTIYF. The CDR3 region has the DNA TGTGCCAGCAGCCTCTACTACGGAAACACCATATATTTT. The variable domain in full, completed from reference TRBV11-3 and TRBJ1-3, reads EAGVVQSPRYKIIEKKQPVAFWCNPISGHNTLYWYLQNLGQGPELLIRYENEEAVDDSQLPKDRFSAERLKGVDSTLKIQPAELGDSAVYLCASSLYYGNTIYFGEGSWLTVV.

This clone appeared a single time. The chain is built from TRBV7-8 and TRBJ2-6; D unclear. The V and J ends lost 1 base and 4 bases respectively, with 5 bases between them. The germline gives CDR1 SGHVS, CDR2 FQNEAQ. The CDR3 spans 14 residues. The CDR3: CASSLVPGANVLTF. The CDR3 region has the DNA TGTGCCAGCAGCTTAGTTCCCGGGGCCAACGTCCTGACTTTC.